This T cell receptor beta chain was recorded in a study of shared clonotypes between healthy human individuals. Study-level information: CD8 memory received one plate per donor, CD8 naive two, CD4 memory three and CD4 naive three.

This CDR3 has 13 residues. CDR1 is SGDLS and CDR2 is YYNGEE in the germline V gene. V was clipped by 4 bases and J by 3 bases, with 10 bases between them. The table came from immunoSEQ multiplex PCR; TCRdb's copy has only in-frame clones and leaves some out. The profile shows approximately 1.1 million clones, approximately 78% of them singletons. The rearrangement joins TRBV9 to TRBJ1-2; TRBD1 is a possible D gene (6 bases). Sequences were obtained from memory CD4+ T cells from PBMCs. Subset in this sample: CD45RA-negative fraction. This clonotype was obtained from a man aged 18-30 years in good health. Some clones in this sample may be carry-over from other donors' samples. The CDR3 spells CASSTDSHYGYTF. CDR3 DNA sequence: TGTGCCAGCAGCACGGACAGCCACTATGGCTACACCTTC.